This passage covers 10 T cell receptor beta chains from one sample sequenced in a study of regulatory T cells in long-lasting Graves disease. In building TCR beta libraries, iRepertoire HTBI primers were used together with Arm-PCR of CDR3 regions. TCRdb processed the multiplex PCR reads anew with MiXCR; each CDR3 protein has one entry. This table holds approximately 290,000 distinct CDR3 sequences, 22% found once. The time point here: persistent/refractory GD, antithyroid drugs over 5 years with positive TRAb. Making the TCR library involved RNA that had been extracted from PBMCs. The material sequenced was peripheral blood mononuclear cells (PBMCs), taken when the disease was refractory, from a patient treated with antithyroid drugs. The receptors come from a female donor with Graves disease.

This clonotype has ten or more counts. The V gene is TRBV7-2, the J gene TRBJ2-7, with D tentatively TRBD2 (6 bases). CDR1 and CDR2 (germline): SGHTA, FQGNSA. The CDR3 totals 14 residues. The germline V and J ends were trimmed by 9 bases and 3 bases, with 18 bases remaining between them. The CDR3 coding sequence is TGTGCCAGACGCTGCGGGGCTTCTTTCTACGAGCAGTACTTC. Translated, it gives CARRCGASFYEQYF.

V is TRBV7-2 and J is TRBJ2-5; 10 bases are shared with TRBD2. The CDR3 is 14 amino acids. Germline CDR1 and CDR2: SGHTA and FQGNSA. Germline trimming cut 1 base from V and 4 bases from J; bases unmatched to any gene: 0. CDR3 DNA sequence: TGTGCCAGCAGCTTAGTAGCGGGAGGAGAGACCCAGTACTTC. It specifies CASSLVAGGETQYF.

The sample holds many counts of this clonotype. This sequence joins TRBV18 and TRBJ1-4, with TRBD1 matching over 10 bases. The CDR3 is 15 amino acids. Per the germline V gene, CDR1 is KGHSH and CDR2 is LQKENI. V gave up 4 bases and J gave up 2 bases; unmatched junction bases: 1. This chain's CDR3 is CASSLDRGTNEKLFF. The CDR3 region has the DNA TGTGCCAGCTCACTGGACAGGGGGACTAATGAAAAACTGTTTTTT.

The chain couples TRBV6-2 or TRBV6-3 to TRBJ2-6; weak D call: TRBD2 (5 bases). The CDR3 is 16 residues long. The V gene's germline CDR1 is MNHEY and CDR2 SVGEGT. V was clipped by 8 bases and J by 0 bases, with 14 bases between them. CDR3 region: CASHLGLSSGANVLTF. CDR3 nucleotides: TGTGCCAGCCACCTCGGACTCAGCTCTGGGGCCAACGTCCTGACTTTC.

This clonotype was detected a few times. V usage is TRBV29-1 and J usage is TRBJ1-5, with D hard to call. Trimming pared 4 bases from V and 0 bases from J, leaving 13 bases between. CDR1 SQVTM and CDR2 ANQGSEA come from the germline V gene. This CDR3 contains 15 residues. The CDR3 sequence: CSVGESKYSNQPQHF. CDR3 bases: TGCAGCGTTGGGGAGTCAAAATATAGCAATCAGCCCCAGCATTTT.

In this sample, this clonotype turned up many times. The DNA of the CDR3 is TGTGCCAGCAGTTTAGGGAAAACCAAGGACATTCAGTACTTC. Protein product: CASSLGKTKDIQYF. The chain combines TRBV28 with TRBJ2-4, with unresolved D. The CDR3 length is 14 residues. V was cut by 2 bases and J by 8 bases, with 13 bases left in between. Germline CDR1 is MDHEN and CDR2 is SYDVKM.

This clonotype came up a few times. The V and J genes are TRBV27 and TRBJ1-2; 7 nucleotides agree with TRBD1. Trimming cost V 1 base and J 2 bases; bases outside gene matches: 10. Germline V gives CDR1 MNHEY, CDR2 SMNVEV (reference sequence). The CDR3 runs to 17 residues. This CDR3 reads CASSLFGAGGGNYGYTF. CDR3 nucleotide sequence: TGTGCCAGCAGTTTATTCGGGGCAGGGGGGGGCAACTATGGCTACACCTTC.

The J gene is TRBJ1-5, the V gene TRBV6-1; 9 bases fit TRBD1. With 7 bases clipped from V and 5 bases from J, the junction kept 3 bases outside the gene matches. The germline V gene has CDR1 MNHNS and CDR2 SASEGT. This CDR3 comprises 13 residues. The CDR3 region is CASTGQGYQPQHF. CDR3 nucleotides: TGTGCCAGCACGGGACAGGGATATCAGCCCCAGCATTTT.

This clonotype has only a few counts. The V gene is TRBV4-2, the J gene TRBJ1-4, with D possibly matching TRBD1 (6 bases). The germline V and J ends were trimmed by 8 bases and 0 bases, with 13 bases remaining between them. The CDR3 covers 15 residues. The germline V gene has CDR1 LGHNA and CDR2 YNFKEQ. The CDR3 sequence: CASALKGATNEKLFF. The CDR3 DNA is TGTGCCAGCGCCCTTAAGGGGGCAACTAATGAAAAACTGTTTTTT.

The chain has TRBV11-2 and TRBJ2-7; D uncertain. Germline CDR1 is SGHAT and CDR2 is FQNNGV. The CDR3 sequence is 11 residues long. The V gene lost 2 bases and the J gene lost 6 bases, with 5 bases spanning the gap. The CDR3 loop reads CASSLTPEQYF. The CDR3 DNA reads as TGTGCCAGCAGCTTAACCCCCGAGCAGTACTTC.